The 18 T cell receptor beta chains below all came from one sample that was sequenced in a study of Ad26.COV2.S vaccination and SARS-CoV-2 variants. Treatment reported: some 19 received Ad26.COV2.S at low or high dose, single or two shots; about 5 received placebo; per-sample allocation not given. Day 63 after the first injection of vaccine or placebo was the sampling time. The method was immunoSEQ multiplex PCR; TCRdb's version includes in-frame clones alone and lacks a portion of them. This sample has about half a million clones; 89% occur once, and the top ten carry around 1.8%. The sequenced sample was peripheral blood, obtained in a trial of Ad26.COV2.S vaccine versus placebo. The receptors originated from a person between 18 and 65 years old who received the Ad26.COV2.S COVID-19 vaccine or a placebo.

This clone was seen more than once but under ten times. The rearrangement links TRBV9 to TRBJ1-4, with 7 bases matching TRBD1. CDR1 and CDR2 (germline): SGDLS, YYNGEE. CDR3 length equals 13 residues. The V and J ends lost 4 bases and 8 bases, in that order; junction bases with no gene match: 5. The CDR3 protein is CASSYRGGEKLFF. CDR3 nucleotides: TGTGCCAGCAGCTACAGGGGAGGCGAAAAACTGTTTTTT.

V usage is TRBV7-9 and J usage is TRBJ1-1, with 8 nucleotides matching TRBD1. The V segment lost 3 bases and the J segment 8 bases; nucleotides outside the gene matches: 5. The CDR3 contains 13 residues. The germline CDR1 and CDR2 sequences are SEHNR and FQNEAQ (reference sequence). CDR3 protein: CASSFATGGEAFF. The CDR3 bases are TGTGCCAGCAGCTTCGCTACAGGGGGAGAAGCTTTCTTT.

The chain links TRBV9 to TRBJ2-1; 9 bases align to TRBD1. The CDR3 runs to 15 residues. The ends lost 6 bases at V and 3 bases at J; junction bases unmatched: 7. Germline V gives CDR1 SGDLS, CDR2 YYNGEE. In DNA form, the CDR3 reads TGTGCCAGCACCCGACAGGGGGGGAGCTACAATGAGCAGTTCTTC. Protein sequence: CASTRQGGSYNEQFF.

This clone was detected only once. The V gene is TRBV6-2 or TRBV6-3, the J gene TRBJ1-6, with D uncertain. The V end was cut by 1 base, the J end by 4 bases, with 5 bases between. In germline, CDR1 is MNHEY, CDR2 SVGEGT. CDR3 length: 14 amino acids. In DNA, the CDR3 is TGTGCCAGCAGTTACTGGGGATATAATTCACCCCTCCACTTT. This encodes CASSYWGYNSPLHF.

The chain uses TRBV19 and TRBJ2-2; 8 bases match TRBD2. This CDR3 is 16 amino acids long. Per germline, CDR1 LNHDA and CDR2 SQIVND (reference sequence). With V trimmed by 1 base and J by 3 bases, 4 bases remained unmatched. The CDR3 coding sequence is TGTGCCAGTAGTATAGTTGGACTAGCCGACACCGGGGAGCTGTTTTTT. Protein: CASSIVGLADTGELFF. Drawing the rest from reference TRBV19 and TRBJ2-2, the complete variable domain is DGGITQSPKYLFRKEGQNVTLSCEQNLNHDAMYWYRQDPGQGLRLIYYSQIVNDFQKGDIAEGYSVSREKKESFPLTVTSAQKNPTAFYLCASSIVGLADTGELFFGEGSRLTVL.

The chain combines TRBV29-1 with TRBJ2-1, with 7 nucleotides matching TRBD1. The CDR3 is 13 residues long. Germline values: CDR1 SQVTM, CDR2 ANQGSEA. Trimming cost V 7 bases and J 4 bases; bases outside gene matches: 7. The CDR3 DNA reads TGCAGCGCCTCAGGGGGAAGATACAATGAGCAGTTCTTC. It specifies CSASGGRYNEQFF.

The chain carries TRBV2 and TRBJ1-4, with D perhaps TRBD1 (5 bases). CDR3 length: 14 amino acids. V was trimmed by 8 bases and J by 5 bases, leaving 15 bases between them. Germline assignment: CDR1 SNHLY and CDR2 FYNNEI. The DNA of the CDR3 is TGTGCCAGCTCTAAAACAGGCCCCAATGAAAAACTGTTTTTT. Translation: CASSKTGPNEKLFF.

The genes are TRBV5-1 and TRBJ2-6; D is undetermined. V lost 5 bases and J lost 0, with 12 bases in between. CDR1 is SGHRS and CDR2 is YFSETQ in the germline V gene. The CDR3 length is 16 residues. The CDR3 nucleotides are TGCGCCAGCAGTTTTGGACCGAACTCTGGGGCCAACGTCCTGACTTTC. Its protein product is CASSFGPNSGANVLTF.

This sequence joins TRBV2 and TRBJ2-5; possibly TRBD2 for D (6 bases). Germline lookup yields CDR1 SNHLY and CDR2 FYNNEI. CDR3 length equals 14 residues. V was cut by 3 bases and J by 5 bases, with 13 bases left in between. CDR3 DNA: TGTGCCAGCAGTGAGAGGCGGGGTGGTGAGACCCAGTACTTC. This translates into CASSERRGGETQYF.

This chain connects TRBV25-1 to TRBJ1-2, with a weak D call TRBD1 (5 bases). V lost 4 bases and J 8 bases, leaving 14 bases between the germline ends. Germline V CDR1 and CDR2: MGHDK, SYGVNS. This CDR3 contains 13 residues. The CDR3 here is CASSVPGTWGYTF. CDR3 in DNA: TGTGCCAGCAGTGTCCCCGGGACGTGGGGCTACACCTTC.

This clone was counted once. Other DNA sequences in the sample encode the same CDR3. The chain is built from TRBV12-3 or TRBV12-4 and TRBJ2-7, with D uncertain. The CDR3 loop spans 12 amino acids. The germline V and J ends were trimmed by 3 bases and 4 bases, with 7 bases remaining between them. The CDR3 coding sequence is TGTGCCAGCAGTTTCGCGGCTTACGAGCAGTACTTC. The encoded protein is CASSFAAYEQYF.

The chain employs TRBV7-9 and TRBJ1-1, with D maybe TRBD1 (6 bases). Germline assignment: CDR1 SEHNR and CDR2 FQNEAQ (reference sequence). The CDR3 totals 16 residues. Trimming left V 4 bases short and J 3 bases short, with 18 bases between. CDR3 in DNA: TGTGCCAGCAGCTACAGGAGGGATTCAGGGGACACTGAAGCTTTCTTT. Its translation is CASSYRRDSGDTEAFF.

The rearrangement joins TRBV7-9 to TRBJ2-7, with 10 positions matching TRBD2. Germline-derived CDR1 and CDR2 are SEHNR and FQNEAQ (reference sequence). The V segment lost 4 bases and the J segment 3 bases; nucleotides outside the gene matches: 6. This CDR3 spans 15 amino acids. The CDR3 DNA reads TGTGCCAGCAGCTCCACTAGCGGGGCCCTCTACGAGCAGTACTTC. Protein product: CASSSTSGALYEQYF.

The chain has TRBV20-1 and TRBJ2-2; D ambiguous. The ends were cut back, 1 base at V and 6 bases at J, with 3 bases in the middle. The germline V gene encodes CDR1 DFQATT and CDR2 SNEGSKA (reference sequence). This CDR3 spans 11 amino acids. The CDR3 loop is CSARGAGELFF. The CDR3 coding sequence is TGCAGTGCTAGAGGGGCCGGGGAGCTGTTTTTT.

The rearrangement links TRBV29-1 to TRBJ1-2; 7 bases match TRBD1. The CDR3 has 15 amino acids. Germline CDR1 reads SQVTM; CDR2 reads ANQGSEA. V trimming: 0 bases; J trimming: 2 bases; junction bases outside the gene matches: 6. In DNA, the CDR3 is TGCAGCGTTGAAGATAGGAGGGGGCTGAACTATGGCTACACCTTC. Protein sequence: CSVEDRRGLNYGYTF.

The chain couples TRBV6-2 or TRBV6-3 to TRBJ2-3; D is ambiguous. V was trimmed by 0 bases and J by 2 bases, leaving 3 bases between them. The CDR3 has 13 amino acids. Germline-derived CDR1 and CDR2 are MNHEY and SVGEGT. The CDR3 protein is CASSYSITDTQYF. The CDR3 DNA reads TGTGCCAGCAGTTACTCGATCACAGATACGCAGTATTTT.

The chain has TRBV6-5 and TRBJ1-2; 8 bases align to TRBD1. The germline V gene has CDR1 MNHEY and CDR2 SVGAGI. The ends lost 6 bases at V and 4 bases at J; junction bases unmatched: 10. The length of the CDR3 is 15 residues. DNA of the CDR3: TGTGCCAGCAGGGGACTGGGTACAGGGGGCTATGGCTACACCTTC. Translated: CASRGLGTGGYGYTF.

The genes are TRBV15 and TRBJ2-1, with a tentative D call TRBD2 (6 bases). CDR3 size: 14 residues. V was trimmed by 3 bases and J by 5 bases, leaving 11 bases between them. Germline CDR1 reads LNHNV; CDR2 reads YYDKDF (reference sequence). CDR3 residues: CATSRRDANNEQFF. The CDR3 DNA sequence: TGTGCCACCAGCAGGCGGGACGCCAACAATGAGCAGTTCTTC. Using reference TRBV15 and TRBJ2-1 for the parts outside the CDR3, the full variable domain is DAMVIQNPRYQVTQFGKPVTLSCSQTLNHNVMYWYQQKSSQAPKLLFHYYDKDFNNEADTPDNFQSRRPNTSFCFLDIRSPGLGDTAMYLCATSRRDANNEQFFGPGTRLTVL.